Each of the 9 T cell receptor beta chains below was sequenced from the same sample in a study of blood T cell repertoires in COVID-19. Repertoires were generated with immunoSEQ multiplex PCR, while TCRdb's copy carries only in-frame clones and drops some. The sample carries approximately 100,000 clones, 85% recorded once. The sequenced sample was peripheral blood. All receptors come from an older woman with active or convalescent COVID-19.

This rearrangement joins TRBV7-6 to TRBJ2-6, with TRBD2 matching over 12 bases. CDR1 is SGHVS and CDR2 is FNYEAQ in the germline V gene. This CDR3 is built from 17 residues. Trimming took 5 bases from V and 0 from J; bases not matched to a gene: 2. In DNA, the CDR3 is TGTGCCAGCAGCCTGGGACTAGCGGGCTCTGGGGCCAACGTCCTGACTTTC. This gives the protein CASSLGLAGSGANVLTF.

The J gene is TRBJ1-4, the V gene TRBV27; no clear D. Trimming shortened V by 4 bases and J by 3 bases, and 15 bases separated the two germline ends. Per the germline V gene, CDR1 is MNHEY and CDR2 is SMNVEV (reference sequence). The CDR3 extends over 16 amino acids. CDR3 residues: CASSSRRGIANEKLFF. CDR3 DNA: TGTGCCAGCAGTTCCCGCCGAGGGATAGCTAATGAAAAACTGTTTTTT. Using reference TRBV27 and TRBJ1-4 for the parts outside the CDR3, the full variable domain is EAQVTQNPRYLITVTGKKLTVTCSQNMNHEYMSWYRQDPGLGLRQIYYSMNVEVTDKGDVPEGYKVSRKEKRNFPLILESPSPNQTSLYFCASSSRRGIANEKLFFGSGTQLSVL.

The chain joins TRBV28 to TRBJ2-7; possible D gene TRBD2, 6 bases. Germline-derived CDR1 and CDR2 are MDHEN and SYDVKM. There are 14 residues in the CDR3. The V end was cut by 7 bases, the J end by 0 bases, with 13 bases between. CDR3 region: CASNGGGYSYEQYF. CDR3 bases: TGTGCCAGCAACGGGGGAGGCTACTCCTACGAGCAGTACTTC.

This clone was seen more than once but under ten times. This chain uses TRBV7-6 with TRBJ1-3, with TRBD1 matching over 12 bases. CDR1 and CDR2 from the germline V gene are SGHVS and FNYEAQ. This CDR3 has 17 amino acids. The J segment lost 1 base and the V segment lost 3 bases, leaving 4 bases of the junction unmatched. CDR3 DNA: TGTGCCAGCAGCTTGGGACAGGGGGCGCGATCTGGAAACACCATATATTTT. Translating it yields CASSLGQGARSGNTIYF.

This clone was counted only a few times. V and J are TRBV7-2 and TRBJ1-1; tentative D call: TRBD1 (5 bases). The CDR3 extends over 14 amino acids. Germline V gene lookup returns CDR1 SGHTA and CDR2 FQGNSA. Trimming took off 2 bases at V and 3 bases at J, with 10 bases between the two ends. CDR3 region: CASSLQGGDTEAFF. Written as DNA, the CDR3 is TGTGCCAGCAGCTTACAGGGTGGAGACACTGAAGCTTTCTTT. The whole variable domain, filled in from reference TRBV7-2 and TRBJ1-1, reads GAGVSQSPSNKVTEKGKDVELRCDPISGHTALYWYRQSLGQGLEFLIYFQGNSAPDKSGLPSDRFSAERTGGSVSTLTIQRTQQEDSAVYLCASSLQGGDTEAFFGQGTRLTVV.

This clone was observed a single time. The rearrangement links TRBV11-3 to TRBJ1-1; D not resolved. With 6 bases removed from V and 0 bases from J, the gap between germline ends came to 11 bases. Germline V gene data show CDR1 as SGHNT and CDR2 as YENEEA. CDR3 length equals 14 residues. CDR3 sequence (DNA): TGTGCCAGCAGTCATGAACACCTGAACACTGAAGCTTTCTTT. As protein: CASSHEHLNTEAFF.

The genes are TRBV6-2 or TRBV6-3 and TRBJ1-1, with D perhaps TRBD1 (5 bases). The CDR3 extends over 12 amino acids. Germline-derived CDR1 and CDR2 are MNHEY and SVGEGT. The germline V and J ends were trimmed by 0 bases and 12 bases, with 11 bases remaining between them. The CDR3, as DNA: TGTGCCAGCAGTTACTCGGGGGGGACGACTTTCTTT. Protein product: CASSYSGGTTFF.

The chain joins TRBV19 to TRBJ2-7; TRBD2 aligns across 9 bases. V was pared by 8 bases and J by 1 base, with 6 bases of the junction left unmatched. The CDR3 runs 14 residues. Germline lookup yields CDR1 LNHDA and CDR2 SQIVND (reference sequence). This CDR3 reads CASSQRGVSYEQYF. The CDR3, as DNA: TGTGCCAGTTCCCAGCGGGGGGTTTCCTACGAGCAGTACTTC.

Here the CDR3 reads CASSPTGGTEAFF. In DNA, the CDR3 is TGTGCCAGCTCACCTACAGGGGGCACTGAAGCTTTCTTT. This chain joins TRBV18 and TRBJ1-1; 8 bases map to TRBD1. The V segment lost 3 bases and the J segment 4 bases; nucleotides outside the gene matches: 1. The V gene's germline CDR1 is KGHSH and CDR2 LQKENI. This CDR3 is 13 amino acids long.